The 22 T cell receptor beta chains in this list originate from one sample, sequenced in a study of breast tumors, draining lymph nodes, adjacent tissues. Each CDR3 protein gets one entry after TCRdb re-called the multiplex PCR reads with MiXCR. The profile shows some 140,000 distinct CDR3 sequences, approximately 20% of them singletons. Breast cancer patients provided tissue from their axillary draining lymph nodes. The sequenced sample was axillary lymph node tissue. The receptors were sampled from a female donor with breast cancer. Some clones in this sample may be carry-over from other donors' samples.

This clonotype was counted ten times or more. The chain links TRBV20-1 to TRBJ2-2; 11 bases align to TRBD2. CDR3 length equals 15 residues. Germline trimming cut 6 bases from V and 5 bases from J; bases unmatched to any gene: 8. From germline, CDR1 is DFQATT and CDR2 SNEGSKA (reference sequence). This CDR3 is CSASTSGRATGELFF. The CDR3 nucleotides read TGCAGTGCATCCACTAGCGGGAGAGCAACCGGGGAGCTGTTTTTT.

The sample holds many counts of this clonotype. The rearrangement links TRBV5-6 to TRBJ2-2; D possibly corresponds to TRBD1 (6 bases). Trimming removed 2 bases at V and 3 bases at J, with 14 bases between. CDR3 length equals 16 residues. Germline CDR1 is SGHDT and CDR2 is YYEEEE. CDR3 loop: CASSFYQGIYTGELFF. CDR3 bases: TGTGCCAGCAGCTTCTATCAGGGGATCTACACCGGGGAGCTGTTTTTT.

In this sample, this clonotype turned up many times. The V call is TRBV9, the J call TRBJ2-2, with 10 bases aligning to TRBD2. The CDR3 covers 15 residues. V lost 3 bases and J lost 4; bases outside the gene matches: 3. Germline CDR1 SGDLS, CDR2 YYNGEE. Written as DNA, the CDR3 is TGTGCCAGCAGCGCTAGCGGGAGTGTCACCGGGGAGCTGTTTTTT. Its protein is CASSASGSVTGELFF. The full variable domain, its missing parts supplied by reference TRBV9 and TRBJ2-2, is DSGVTQTPKHLITATGQRVTLRCSPRSGDLSVYWYQQSLDQGLQFLIQYYNGEERAKGNILERFSAQQFPDLHSELNLSSLELGDSALYFCASSASGSVTGELFFGEGSRLTVL.

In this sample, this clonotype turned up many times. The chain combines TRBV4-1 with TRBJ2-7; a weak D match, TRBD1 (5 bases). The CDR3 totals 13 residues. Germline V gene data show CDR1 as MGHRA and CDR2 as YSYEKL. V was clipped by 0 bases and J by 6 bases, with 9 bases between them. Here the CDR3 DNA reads TGCGCCAGCAGCCAAGATTCAGGGCCCGAGCAGTACTTC. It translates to CASSQDSGPEQYF.

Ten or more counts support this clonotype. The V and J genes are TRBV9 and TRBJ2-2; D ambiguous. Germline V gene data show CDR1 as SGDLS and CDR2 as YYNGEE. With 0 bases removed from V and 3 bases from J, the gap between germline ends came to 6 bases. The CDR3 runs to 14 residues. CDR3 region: CASSVVWDTGELFF. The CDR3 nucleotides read TGTGCCAGCAGCGTAGTGTGGGACACCGGGGAGCTGTTTTTT.

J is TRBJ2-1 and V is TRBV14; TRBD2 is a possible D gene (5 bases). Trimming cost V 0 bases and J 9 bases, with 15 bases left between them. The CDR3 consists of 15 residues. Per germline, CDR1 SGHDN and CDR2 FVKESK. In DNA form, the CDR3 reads TGTGCCAGCAGCCAAGACTTCGGGGAATTGGGTGAGCAGTTCTTC. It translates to CASSQDFGELGEQFF.

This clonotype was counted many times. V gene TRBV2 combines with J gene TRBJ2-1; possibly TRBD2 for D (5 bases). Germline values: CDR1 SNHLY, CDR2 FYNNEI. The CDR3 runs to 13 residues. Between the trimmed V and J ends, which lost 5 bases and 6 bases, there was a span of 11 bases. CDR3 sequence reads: CASSTGELNEQFF. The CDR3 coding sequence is TGTGCCAGCAGTACCGGGGAACTCAATGAGCAGTTCTTC.

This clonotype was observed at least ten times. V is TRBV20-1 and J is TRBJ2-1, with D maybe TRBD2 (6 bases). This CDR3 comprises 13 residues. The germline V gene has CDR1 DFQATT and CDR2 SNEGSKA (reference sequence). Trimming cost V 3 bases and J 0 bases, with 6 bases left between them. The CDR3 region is CSASGSSYNEQFF. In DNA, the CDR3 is TGCAGTGCTAGCGGGAGCTCCTACAATGAGCAGTTCTTC.

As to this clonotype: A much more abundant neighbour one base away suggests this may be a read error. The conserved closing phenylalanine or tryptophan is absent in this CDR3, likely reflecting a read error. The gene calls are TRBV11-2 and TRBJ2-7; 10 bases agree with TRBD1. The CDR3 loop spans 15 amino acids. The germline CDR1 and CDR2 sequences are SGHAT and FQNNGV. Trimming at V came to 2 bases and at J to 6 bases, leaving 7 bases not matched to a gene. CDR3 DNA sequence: TGTGCCAGCAGCTTAACCGGACAGGGGGGCCTCGAGCAGTACTCC. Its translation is CASSLTGQGGLEQYS.

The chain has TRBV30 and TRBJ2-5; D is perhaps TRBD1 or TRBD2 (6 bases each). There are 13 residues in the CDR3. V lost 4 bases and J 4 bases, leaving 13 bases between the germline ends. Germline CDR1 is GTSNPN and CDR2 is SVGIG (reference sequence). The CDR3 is CAWNSGGLETQYF. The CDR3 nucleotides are TGTGCCTGGAATTCTGGGGGGCTAGAGACCCAGTACTTC.

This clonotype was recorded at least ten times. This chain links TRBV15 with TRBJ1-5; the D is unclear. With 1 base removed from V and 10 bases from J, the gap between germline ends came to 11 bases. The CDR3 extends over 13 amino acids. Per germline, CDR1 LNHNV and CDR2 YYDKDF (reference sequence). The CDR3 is CATSRGEDKPQHF. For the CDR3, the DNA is TGTGCCACCAGCAGAGGGGAGGATAAACCCCAGCATTTT.

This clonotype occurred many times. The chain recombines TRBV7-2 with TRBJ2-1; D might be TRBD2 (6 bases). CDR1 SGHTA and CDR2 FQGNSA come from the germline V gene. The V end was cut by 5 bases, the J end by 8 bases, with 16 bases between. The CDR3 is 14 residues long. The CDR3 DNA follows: TGTGCCAGCAGCGTAGAAGCGGGTGACGATGAGCAGTTCTTC. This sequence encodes CASSVEAGDDEQFF.

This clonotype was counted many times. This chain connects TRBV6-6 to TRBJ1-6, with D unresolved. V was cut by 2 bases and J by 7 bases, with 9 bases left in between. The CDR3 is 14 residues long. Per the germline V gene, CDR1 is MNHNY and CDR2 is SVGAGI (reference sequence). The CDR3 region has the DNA TGTGCCAGCAGTTACAGTGCGGGGAATTCACCCCTCCACTTT. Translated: CASSYSAGNSPLHF.

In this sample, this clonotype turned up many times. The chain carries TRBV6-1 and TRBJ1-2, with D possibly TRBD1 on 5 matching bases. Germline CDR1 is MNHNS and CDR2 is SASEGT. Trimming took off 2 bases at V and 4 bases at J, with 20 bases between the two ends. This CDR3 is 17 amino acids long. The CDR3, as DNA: TGTGCCAGCAGTGAATCCCAACGACAGTGGAGCGGCTATGGCTACACCTTC. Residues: CASSESQRQWSGYGYTF.

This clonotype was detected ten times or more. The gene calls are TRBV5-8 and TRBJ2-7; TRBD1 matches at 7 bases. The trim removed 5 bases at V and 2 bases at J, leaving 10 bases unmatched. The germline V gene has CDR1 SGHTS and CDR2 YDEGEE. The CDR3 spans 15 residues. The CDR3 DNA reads TGTGCCAGCAGTTTCCTAAGACAGGGCCCCTACGAGCAGTACTTC. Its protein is CASSFLRQGPYEQYF.

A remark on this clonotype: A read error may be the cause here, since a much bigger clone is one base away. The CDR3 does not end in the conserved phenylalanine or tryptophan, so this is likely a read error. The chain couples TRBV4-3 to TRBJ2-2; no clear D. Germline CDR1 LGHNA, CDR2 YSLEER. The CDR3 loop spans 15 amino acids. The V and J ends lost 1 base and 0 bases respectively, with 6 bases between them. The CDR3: CASSQVAANTGELFS. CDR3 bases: TGCGCCAGCAGCCAAGTTGCGGCGAACACCGGGGAGCTGTTTTCT.

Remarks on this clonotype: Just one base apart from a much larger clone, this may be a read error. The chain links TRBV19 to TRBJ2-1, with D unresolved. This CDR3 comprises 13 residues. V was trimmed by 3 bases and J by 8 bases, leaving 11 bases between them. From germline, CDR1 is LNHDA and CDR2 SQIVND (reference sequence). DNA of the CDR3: TGTGCCAGTAGTATCAACGGTCCCTATGAGCAGTTCTTC. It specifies CASSINGPYEQFF. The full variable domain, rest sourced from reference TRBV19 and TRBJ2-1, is DGGITQSPKYLFRKEGQNVTLSCEQNLNHDAMYWYRQDPGQGLRLIYYSQIVNDFQKGDIAEGYSVSREKKESFPLTVTSAQKNPTAFYLCASSINGPYEQFFGPGTRLTVL.

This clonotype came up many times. The CDR3 DNA follows: TGTGCCAGCAGTACTTCAAGGGAAGGGGTGGAGACCCAGTACTTC. Amino acids: CASSTSREGVETQYF. V is TRBV6-5 and J is TRBJ2-5, with D possibly TRBD1 on 5 matching bases. Germline CDR1 is MNHEY and CDR2 is SVGAGI. V was trimmed by 5 bases and J by 5 bases, leaving 18 bases between them. The CDR3 runs to 15 residues.

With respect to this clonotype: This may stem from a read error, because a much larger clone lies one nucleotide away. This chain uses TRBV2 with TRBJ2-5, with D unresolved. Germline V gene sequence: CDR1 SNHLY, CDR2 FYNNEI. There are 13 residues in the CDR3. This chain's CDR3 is CVSSARNQETQYF. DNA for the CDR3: TGTGTCAGCAGTGCCAGGAACCAAGAGACCCAGTACTTC.

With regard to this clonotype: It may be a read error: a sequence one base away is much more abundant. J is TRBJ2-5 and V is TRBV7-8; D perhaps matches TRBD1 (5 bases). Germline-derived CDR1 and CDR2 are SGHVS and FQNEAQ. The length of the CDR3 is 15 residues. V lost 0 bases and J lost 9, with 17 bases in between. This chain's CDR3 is CASSLAQAGLQAQYF. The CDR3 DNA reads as TGTGCCAGCAGCTTAGCGCAGGCAGGGTTACAGGCCCAGTACTTC.

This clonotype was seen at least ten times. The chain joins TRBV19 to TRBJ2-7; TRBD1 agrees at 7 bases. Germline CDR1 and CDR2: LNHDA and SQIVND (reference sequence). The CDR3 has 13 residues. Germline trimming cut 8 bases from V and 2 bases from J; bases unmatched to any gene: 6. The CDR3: CASRRTGTYEQYF. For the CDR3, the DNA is TGTGCCAGTCGACGGACAGGCACCTACGAGCAGTACTTC.

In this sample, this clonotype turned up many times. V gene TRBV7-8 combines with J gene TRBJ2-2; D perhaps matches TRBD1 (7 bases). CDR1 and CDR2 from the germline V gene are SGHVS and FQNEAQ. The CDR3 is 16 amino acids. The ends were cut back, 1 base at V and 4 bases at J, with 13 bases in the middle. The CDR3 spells CASSLGSGGGTGELFF. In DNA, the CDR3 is TGTGCCAGCAGCTTAGGGTCAGGGGGAGGCACCGGGGAGCTGTTTTTT.